This T cell receptor (beta chain) was documented in a study of cytomegalovirus exposure and HLA in healthy donors. Findings and caveats of the study: The sole available immune exposure information was CMV serostatus. A likely sequencing artifact accounted for one observed cluster of highly shared sequence variants. Most subjects' HLA-A and HLA-B alleles were reportedly predicted from TCR beta sequences. An assumption of roughly uniform sequencing depth across donors underlay the presence/absence analyses.

With regard to this clone: Its target is unknown.

The primer mix had 60 Vbeta and 13 Jbeta primers. The protocol was immunoSEQ multiplex PCR, while the TCRdb copy is restricted to in-frame clones and leaves out a portion. Among 150,000 to 200,000 clones listed, 80% to 90% were seen once. There are 17 residues in the CDR3. V was pared by 0 bases and J by 3 bases, with 7 bases of the junction left unmatched. Germline-derived CDR1 and CDR2 are MGHRA and YSYEKL. This TCR came from a man aged 18-30 years in good health and CMV-seronegative. The specimen was PBMCs. The chain uses TRBV4-1 and TRBJ2-3, with 9 nucleotides matching TRBD1. CDR3 sequence: CASSQDQGTGTTDTQYF. The CDR3 coding sequence is TGCGCCAGCAGCCAAGATCAAGGGACAGGGACTACAGATACGCAGTATTTT.